This TCR beta chain was sequenced during a study of T cell changes during pregnancy in multiple sclerosis. Only in-frame clones appear in the TCRdb table, and some are missing; sequencing was by immunoSEQ multiplex PCR. The sample carries over 30,000 clones, just over 85% recorded once. The CDR3 sequence is 15 residues long. Germline V gene sequence: CDR1 MNHNS, CDR2 SASEGT. J gave up 6 bases and V 4 bases, and 3 bases lay outside the gene matches. The source is a female donor with multiple sclerosis, enrolled in a pregnancy study. J is TRBJ2-3 and V is TRBV6-1; 14 bases match TRBD2. This specimen was CD4+ T cells from peripheral blood mononuclear cells, taken before pregnancy. The CDR3 loop reads CASSGLAGGLDTQYF. The CDR3 DNA reads as TGTGCCAGCAGTGGACTAGCGGGGGGGTTGGATACGCAGTATTTT.